Each of the 16 T cell receptor beta chains below was sequenced from the same sample in a study of neoadjuvant nivolumab and ipilimumab in lung cancer. The repertoire was sequenced with immunoSEQ multiplex PCR; TCRdb's copy has only in-frame clones and lacks some. Of under 50,000 clones listed, around nine tenths are singletons. The sample in question was blood, obtained before neoadjuvant nivolumab, alone or with ipilimumab. Every receptor here comes from an adult with non-small cell lung cancer. Some clones in this sample may be carry-over from other donors' samples.

Here the CDR3 reads CASSLGALREQFF. The CDR3 nucleotides read TGTGCCAGCAGCTTAGGAGCTCTCAGGGAGCAGTTCTTC. J is TRBJ2-1 and V is TRBV7-2; D gene unclear. This CDR3 spans 13 amino acids. With 1 base removed from V and 10 bases from J, the gap between germline ends came to 11 bases. Germline V CDR1 and CDR2: SGHTA, FQGNSA.

J is TRBJ2-1 and V is TRBV7-9; TRBD1 is a possible D gene (6 bases). V was pared by 5 bases and J by 6 bases, with 11 bases between. The length of the CDR3 is 13 residues. Germline lookup yields CDR1 SEHNR and CDR2 FQNEAQ (reference sequence). The CDR3 protein is CASSRDTGNEQFF. CDR3 sequence (DNA): TGTGCCAGCAGCCGGGACACTGGCAATGAGCAGTTCTTC.

About this clone itself: An end of the junction does not agree with germline; a read error may underlie this. CDR3 sequence (DNA): TGTGCTAGCAGTTCCCATGGCCCGGCGGGTGGCGAGCAGTTCTTC. Its protein is CASSSHGPAGGEQFF. This rearrangement joins TRBV7-7 to TRBJ2-1; perhaps TRBD2 as D (5 bases). The CDR3 is made up of 15 amino acids. CDR1 and CDR2 from the germline V gene are SSHAT and FNYEAQ (reference sequence). Full variable domain (outside the CDR3, taken from reference TRBV7-7 and TRBJ2-1): GAGVSQSPRYKVTKRGQDVTLRCDPISSHATLYWYQQALGQGPEFLTYFNYEAQPDKSGLPSDRFSAERPEGSISTLTIQRTEQRDSAMYRCASSSHGPAGGEQFFGPGTRLTVL.

The rearrangement links TRBV15 to TRBJ2-5; D may be TRBD1 (6 bases). Trimming shortened V by 1 base and J by 5 bases, and 14 bases separated the two germline ends. The CDR3 has 15 residues. Per the germline V gene, CDR1 is LNHNV and CDR2 is YYDKDF (reference sequence). CDR3 DNA: TGTGCCACCAGCAGAGGAGGGGCCACAGGGGAGACCCAGTACTTC. It translates to CATSRGGATGETQYF.

This clone was seen only a few times. This chain links TRBV5-1 with TRBJ2-2; D gene unclear. Trimming stripped 4 bases from V and 6 bases from J, with 10 bases between. Germline V gene sequence: CDR1 SGHRS, CDR2 YFSETQ. The CDR3 consists of 13 residues. The CDR3 sequence: CASSPDMSGELFF. The CDR3 DNA sequence: TGCGCCAGCAGCCCCGACATGTCCGGGGAGCTGTTTTTT. The full variable domain, in which reference TRBV5-1 and TRBJ2-2 provide the parts outside the CDR3, is KAGVTQTPRYLIKTRGQQVTLSCSPISGHRSVSWYQQTPGQGLQFLFEYFSETQRNKGNFPGRFSGRQFSNSRSEMNVSTLELGDSALYLCASSPDMSGELFFGEGSRLTVL.

This clone has only one observation. The CDR3 DNA reads TGCGCCAGCAGCCCGCGGGACAGGGGGCGAGGTGAGCAGTTCTTC. This gives the protein CASSPRDRGRGEQFF. The rearrangement uses TRBV5-1 and TRBJ2-1; 12 bases fit TRBD1. The CDR3 is 15 amino acids. Unmatched junction bases numbered 8, after V lost 4 bases and J lost 9 bases. Germline CDR1 reads SGHRS; CDR2 reads YFSETQ. The full variable domain, completed using reference TRBV5-1 and TRBJ2-1, is KAGVTQTPRYLIKTRGQQVTLSCSPISGHRSVSWYQQTPGQGLQFLFEYFSETQRNKGNFPGRFSGRQFSNSRSEMNVSTLELGDSALYLCASSPRDRGRGEQFFGPGTRLTVL.

This clone was seen more than once but under ten times. The chain combines TRBV6-5 with TRBJ1-2; perhaps TRBD1 as D (5 bases). V was clipped by 2 bases and J by 8 bases, with 9 bases between them. The CDR3 is made up of 12 amino acids. Germline assignment: CDR1 MNHEY and CDR2 SVGAGI. CDR3 sequence reads: CASSYRGYGYTF. The CDR3 bases are TGTGCCAGCAGTTACCGGGGCTACGGCTACACCTTC.

The chain joins TRBV15 to TRBJ1-5; D possibly corresponds to TRBD1 (6 bases). This CDR3 is built from 16 residues. Deletions cut 2 bases from V and 9 bases from J, with 20 bases between. Germline-derived CDR1 and CDR2 are LNHNV and YYDKDF (reference sequence). The CDR3 region has the DNA TGTGCCACCAGCAGAACGACAGGTCCGACGAGGTGGCCCCAGCATTTT. Translation: CATSRTTGPTRWPQHF.

This clone has just one count. The chain uses TRBV7-3 and TRBJ2-5; 9 bases match TRBD2. The CDR3 contains 14 residues. V lost 3 bases to trimming and J lost 4 bases; unmatched junction nucleotides: 3. Per the germline V gene, CDR1 is SGHTA and CDR2 is FQGTGA. The chain's CDR3 is CASSFGGRGETQYF. CDR3 bases: TGTGCCAGCAGCTTTGGCGGGAGGGGAGAGACCCAGTACTTC.

This clone has just one count. This chain joins TRBV29-1 and TRBJ2-3, with D possibly TRBD1 on 6 matching bases. The CDR3 runs to 14 residues. Looked up from germline, CDR1 is SQVTM and CDR2 is ANQGSEA. The germline V and J ends were trimmed by 3 bases and 3 bases, with 13 bases remaining between them. The CDR3: CSVDGAGATDTQYF. The CDR3 region has the DNA TGCAGCGTTGACGGGGCAGGGGCGACAGATACGCAGTATTTT.

This chain uses TRBV5-1 with TRBJ2-7, with TRBD1 identical over 7 bases. In germline, CDR1 is SGHRS, CDR2 YFSETQ. This CDR3 is 14 amino acids long. Trimming removed 4 bases from V and 4 bases from J; junction bases left unmatched: 8. The CDR3 is CASSPEGGPYEQYF. The DNA for the CDR3 is TGCGCCAGCAGCCCGGAAGGGGGCCCTTACGAGCAGTACTTC.

The chain links TRBV6-1 to TRBJ1-2, with D uncertain. Trimming pared 2 bases from V and 5 bases from J, leaving 12 bases between. Germline CDR1 and CDR2: MNHNS and SASEGT. The CDR3 totals 14 residues. The CDR3 protein is CASSEISVRYGYTF. The CDR3 DNA is TGTGCCAGCAGTGAAATATCGGTGCGATATGGCTACACCTTC.

This CDR3 is CASSPGLGNILYNEQFF. In DNA form, the CDR3 reads TGTGCCAGCAGCCCCGGACTAGGAAATATACTCTACAATGAGCAGTTCTTC. The rearrangement uses TRBV7-9 and TRBJ2-1; 7 nucleotides match TRBD2. Unmatched junction bases numbered 13, after V lost 5 bases and J lost 3 bases. Looked up from germline, CDR1 is SEHNR and CDR2 is FQNEAQ (reference sequence). The CDR3 length is 17 residues.

The chain links TRBV4-1 to TRBJ1-2; weak D call: TRBD1 (5 bases). The ends were cut back, 7 bases at V and 2 bases at J, with 14 bases in the middle. Germline assignment: CDR1 MGHRA and CDR2 YSYEKL. The CDR3 spans 14 residues. The CDR3 DNA follows: TGCGCCAGCACCCCGGGGGGTATAAACTATGGCTACACCTTC. It translates to CASTPGGINYGYTF.

The chain is built from TRBV18 and TRBJ2-3, with TRBD2 identical over 11 bases. Germline CDR1 and CDR2: KGHSH and LQKENI. V was pared by 0 bases and J by 7 bases, with 3 bases of the junction left unmatched. The CDR3 extends over 15 amino acids. The CDR3 nucleotides read TGTGCCAGCTCACCACCGGGACTAGCGGACAATACGCAGTATTTT. Residues: CASSPPGLADNTQYF.

The chain carries TRBV5-1 and TRBJ2-5; 11 nucleotides line up with TRBD1. V trimming: 4 bases; J trimming: 4 bases; junction bases outside the gene matches: 6. The CDR3 runs 15 residues. Germline assignment: CDR1 SGHRS and CDR2 YFSETQ. The CDR3 loop is CASSVDRGRGETQYF. CDR3 in DNA: TGCGCCAGCAGCGTGGACAGGGGGCGCGGAGAGACCCAGTACTTC.